This T cell receptor beta chain stems from a study of T cells in Graves' hyperthyroidism and ophthalmopathy. Study overall: Peripheral blood collection took place at initial diagnosis, before any treatment. Whole-study findings and limits: Most thyroid clonotypes expanded above 0.001 were also detected in blood.

Uncontrolled infection, other autoimmune disease, pregnancy or lactation led to exclusion. This clonotype was counted at least ten times. Its matching antigen is unknown. The CDR3 is 15 residues long. The germline gives CDR1 MNHNS, CDR2 SASEGT. With V trimmed by 5 bases and J by 1 base, 4 bases remained unmatched. Amplified TCR beta CDR3 regions came from RNA transcripts. Primed by the HTBI set, a first-round RT-PCR was run on the TCR CDR3. TCRdb re-analysed the multiplex PCR reads in MiXCR, keeping a single row per CDR3 protein. The sample consists of about 420,000 distinct CDR3 sequences, about a sixth of them appearing once.

Source material: blood. J is TRBJ2-7 and V is TRBV6-1, with 11 bases aligning to TRBD1. The sequence derives from a woman aged 18-29 years with Graves' hyperthyroidism. The CDR3 DNA reads TGTGCCAGCAGTAACCGGGACAGGGGGTCCTACGAGCAGTACTTC. It is translated as CASSNRDRGSYEQYF.